One and the same sample provided the 13 T cell receptor beta chains below, sequenced in a study of glioma-infiltrating T cells. The iRepertoire nested amplicon-rescue multiplex PCR amplified TCR alpha and beta CDR3s from RNA. TCRdb ran MiXCR on the multiplex PCR reads and lists one entry per CDR3 protein. The sample has approximately 190,000 distinct CDR3 sequences; more than 25% are singletons. Sequencing was performed on glioma tissue, nonneoplastic brain tissue, or PBMCs (not recorded which). The receptors stem from a human donor with low-grade glioma or glioblastoma, undergoing nonglioma brain surgery, or in good health (not recorded which).

The sample holds one count of this clonotype. The J gene is TRBJ1-5, the V gene TRBV30; 7 nucleotides match TRBD1. The CDR3 is made up of 14 amino acids. V trimming: 4 bases; J trimming: 3 bases; junction bases outside the gene matches: 6. Per the germline V gene, CDR1 is GTSNPN and CDR2 is SVGIG (reference sequence). The CDR3 DNA reads TGTGCCTGGAACGGGGACAGCAACAATCAGCCCCAGCATTTT. Its protein product is CAWNGDSNNQPQHF. The full variable domain, in which reference TRBV30 and TRBJ1-5 provide the parts outside the CDR3, is SQTIHQWPATLVQPVGSPLSLECTVEGTSNPNLYWYRQAAGRGLQLLFYSVGIGQISSEVPQNLSASRPQDRQFILSSKKLLLSDSGFYLCAWNGDSNNQPQHFGDGTRLSIL.

V and J are TRBV3-1 and TRBJ2-3, with unresolved D. Trimming took off 2 bases at V and 2 bases at J, with 14 bases between the two ends. The CDR3 contains 16 residues. Per the germline V gene, CDR1 is LGHDT and CDR2 is YNNKEL (reference sequence). In DNA, the CDR3 is TGTGCCAGCAGCCAAATTCCGACCTGGACCACAGATACGCAGTATTTT. Its translation: CASSQIPTWTTDTQYF.

In its sample, this clonotype was seen many times. This rearrangement joins TRBV27 to TRBJ2-2; TRBD2 aligns across 8 bases. The germline gives CDR1 MNHEY, CDR2 SMNVEV (reference sequence). CDR3 size: 14 residues. The J segment lost 4 bases and the V segment lost 9 bases, leaving 7 bases of the junction unmatched. The CDR3: CASSGTRVTGELFF. Here the CDR3 DNA reads TGTGCCAGTAGCGGGACACGGGTCACCGGGGAGCTGTTTTTT.

This chain joins TRBV5-1 and TRBJ1-6, with a possible D match to TRBD1 (6 bases). Germline assignment: CDR1 SGHRS and CDR2 YFSETQ. V was cut by 7 bases and J by 15 bases, with 26 bases left in between. The CDR3 extends over 15 amino acids. CDR3 in DNA: TGCGCCAGCCGAGAGGACAGCCCCGATAATTCGCACCTCCACTTT. Translating it yields CASREDSPDNSHLHF.

As to this clonotype: The junction and the germline gene differ at one end; a read error may be behind it. The rearrangement links TRBV5-1 to TRBJ2-5, with a possible D match to TRBD2 (7 bases). Germline CDR1 is SGHRS and CDR2 is YFSETQ. CDR3 size: 17 residues. CDR3 residues: CAGSGFGGPVVRETEYF. The DNA for the CDR3 is TGCGCCGGCAGCGGCTTCGGGGGGCCGGTCGTCCGAGAGACCGAGTACTTC.

The J gene is TRBJ2-1, the V gene TRBV19; a weak D match, TRBD2 (6 bases). V was trimmed by 3 bases and J by 0 bases, leaving 12 bases between them. The length of the CDR3 is 16 residues. Germline CDR1 LNHDA, CDR2 SQIVND (reference sequence). CDR3 nucleotides: TGTGCCAGTAGTATTGGTGGGAGGAGCTCCTACAATGAGCAGTTCTTC. As protein: CASSIGGRSSYNEQFF. The full variable domain, its missing parts supplied by reference TRBV19 and TRBJ2-1, is DGGITQSPKYLFRKEGQNVTLSCEQNLNHDAMYWYRQDPGQGLRLIYYSQIVNDFQKGDIAEGYSVSREKKESFPLTVTSAQKNPTAFYLCASSIGGRSSYNEQFFGPGTRLTVL.

In its sample, this clonotype was seen many times. The chain is built from TRBV28 and TRBJ2-1; D gene ambiguous. The V gene's germline CDR1 is MDHEN and CDR2 SYDVKM. V lost 4 bases, J lost 9 bases, and 10 bases lay in between. This CDR3 has 12 amino acids. CDR3: CASSSGPVEQFF. Here the CDR3 DNA reads TGTGCCAGCAGTTCCGGGCCGGTTGAGCAGTTCTTC.

Of note for this clonotype: Germline is not matched at one junction end, which may reflect a read error. The genes are TRBV6-2 or TRBV6-3 and TRBJ2-7; D remains unclear. Germline V gene sequence: CDR1 MNHEY, CDR2 SVGEGT. CDR3 length equals 13 residues. The CDR3 is CASSYSHSYEHFF. The DNA for the CDR3 is TGTGCCAGCAGTTACTCCCACAGCTACGAGCACTTCTTC.

In regard to this clonotype: Germline and junction disagree at one end, which may indicate a read error. The V and J genes are TRBV27 and TRBJ1-1; D uncertain. Germline CDR1 and CDR2: MNHEY and SMNVEV (reference sequence). The CDR3 runs 22 residues. For the CDR3, the DNA is TGTGCCAGCAGTTTATTAGGTATAACGGAACCAGGCCGACCTCTAATGAACGCTGAAGCTTTCTTT. Its translation is CASSLLGITEPGRPLMNAEAFF.

This clonotype was counted many times. The chain uses TRBV20-1 and TRBJ2-7, with TRBD2 matching 8 bases. V shed 3 bases and J 4 bases; nucleotides not matched to a gene: 5. The CDR3 has 13 residues. CDR1 DFQATT and CDR2 SNEGSKA come from the germline V gene (reference sequence). CDR3 DNA: TGCAGTGCTAGTATGACTAGCGCTTACGAGCAGTACTTC. Residues: CSASMTSAYEQYF.

At least ten counts were recorded for this clonotype. This chain connects TRBV27 to TRBJ2-7; D is unresolved. CDR3 length: 14 amino acids. V was cut by 2 bases and J by 0 bases, with 8 bases left in between. CDR1 and CDR2 from the germline V gene are MNHEY and SMNVEV (reference sequence). The CDR3 is CASSLGPHSYEQYF. In DNA form, the CDR3 reads TGTGCCAGCAGTTTAGGTCCTCACTCCTACGAGCAGTACTTC.

This clonotype has at least ten counts. This chain links TRBV27 with TRBJ1-2; D is undetermined. The CDR3 has 13 amino acids. CDR1 and CDR2 (germline): MNHEY, SMNVEV (reference sequence). Trimming left V 0 bases short and J 6 bases short, with 8 bases between. In DNA, the CDR3 is TGTGCCAGCAGTTTATCCTTGGGGAATGGCTACACCTTC. Translating it yields CASSLSLGNGYTF.

This chain joins TRBV29-1 and TRBJ2-4; TRBD1 or TRBD2 may be the D gene (5 bases each). There are 12 residues in the CDR3. With 4 bases removed from V and 7 bases from J, the gap between germline ends came to 11 bases. CDR1 and CDR2 (germline): SQVTM, ANQGSEA. The CDR3 DNA reads TGCAGCGTTGGGGACCTCGGGAACATTCAGTACTTC. It encodes CSVGDLGNIQYF.